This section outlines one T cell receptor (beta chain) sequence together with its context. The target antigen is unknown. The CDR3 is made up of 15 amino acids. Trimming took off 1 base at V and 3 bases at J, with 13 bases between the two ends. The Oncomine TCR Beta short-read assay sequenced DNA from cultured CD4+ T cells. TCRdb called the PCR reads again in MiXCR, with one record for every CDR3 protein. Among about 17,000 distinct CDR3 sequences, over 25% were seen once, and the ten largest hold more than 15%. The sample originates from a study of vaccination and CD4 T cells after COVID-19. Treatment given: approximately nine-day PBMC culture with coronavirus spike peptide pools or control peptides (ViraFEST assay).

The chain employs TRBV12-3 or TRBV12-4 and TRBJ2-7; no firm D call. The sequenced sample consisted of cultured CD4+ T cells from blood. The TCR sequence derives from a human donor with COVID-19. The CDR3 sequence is CASSLVFATNYEQYF. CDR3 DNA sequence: TGTGCCAGCAGTTTAGTCTTCGCTACAAACTACGAGCAGTACTTC.